These T cell receptor beta chains were read from a single sample in a study of brain metastases from non-small cell lung cancer. The method was immunoSEQ multiplex PCR; TCRdb's version includes in-frame clones alone and lacks a portion of them. The data show under 3,000 clones, under 85% seen once. Sequencing was done on a sample of primary lung tumor tissue. All receptors derive from a donor over 35 with non-small cell lung cancer. CDR3s include the opening cysteine and the closing phenylalanine or tryptophan. Each record gives: D gene, V gene, J gene, clone size, CDR3 protein, CDR3 DNA. A D gene is named only where the DNA matches it firmly. Clone size is stated in some rows and not others, as once, few, many or a class when expanded.

>NA|TRBV28|TRBJ2-6|NA
CASSRRLTGANVLTF
TGTGCCAGCAGTCGGAGGCTGACTGGGGCCAACGTCCTGACTTTC
>TRBD1|TRBV2|TRBJ2-7|NA
CASSEGTVLYEQYF
TGTGCCAGCAGTGAGGGGACAGTCCTCTACGAGCAGTACTTC
>NA|TRBV10-3|TRBJ1-1|once
CAIRRTENTEAFF
TGTGCCATCAGAAGGACAGAGAACACTGAAGCTTTCTTT
>NA|TRBV14|TRBJ1-1|NA
CASSRMWSSNTEAFF
TGTGCCAGCAGCCGTATGTGGAGCTCGAACACTGAAGCTTTCTTT
>TRBD1|TRBV6-5|TRBJ1-1|once
CASSFTGGTEAFF
TGTGCCAGCAGTTTCACAGGGGGCACTGAAGCTTTCTTT
>TRBD2|TRBV9|TRBJ2-3|NA
CASSVGLAATDTQYF
TGTGCCAGCAGCGTAGGACTAGCGGCCACAGATACGCAGTATTTT
>NA|TRBV19|TRBJ2-1|few
CASSKVQLDEQFF
TGTGCCAGTAGTAAGGTGCAGTTGGATGAGCAGTTCTTC
>NA|TRBV7-9|TRBJ1-1|NA
CASSLVAVEAFF
TGTGCCAGCAGCCTCGTGGCAGTTGAAGCTTTCTTT
>NA|TRBV5-1|TRBJ1-1|NA
CASSLGGRERLNTEAFF
TGCGCCAGCAGCTTGGGGGGGAGGGAGCGTTTGAACACTGAAGCTTTCTTT
>NA|TRBV6-1|TRBJ1-2|NA
CASSELGGADGYTF
TGTGCCAGCAGTGAACTTGGGGGCGCGGATGGCTACACCTTC
>TRBD1|TRBV5-4|TRBJ2-6|NA
CASSMTGAGANVLTF
TGTGCCAGCAGCATGACAGGGGCCGGGGCCAACGTCCTGACTTTC
>NA|TRBV10-1|TRBJ2-5|NA
CASSESRAQGTQYF
TGCGCCAGCAGTGAGTCGAGGGCCCAAGGGACCCAGTACTTC
>NA|TRBV7-2|TRBJ1-3|NA
CASSLGGGSSGNTIYF
TGTGCCAGCAGCTTAGGGGGGGGTAGCTCTGGAAACACCATATATTTT
>TRBD1|TRBV10-3|TRBJ1-5|NA
CAIGTGDSNQPQHF
TGTGCCATCGGGACAGGGGATAGCAATCAGCCCCAGCATTTT
>TRBD2|TRBV7-8|TRBJ2-5|NA
CASSLGLVGRTQETQYF
TGTGCCAGCAGCTTGGGACTAGTAGGTCGTACCCAAGAGACCCAGTACTTC
>NA|TRBV4-1|TRBJ1-5|NA
CANSLLQTLNQPQHF
TGCGCCAACAGCCTCCTACAGACCCTCAATCAGCCCCAGCATTTT
>NA|TRBV6-5|TRBJ2-4|NA
CASFAAKNIQYF
TGTGCCAGCTTCGCAGCCAAAAACATTCAGTACTTC
>NA|TRBV19|TRBJ2-1|once
CASSPPIRDSYNEQFF
TGTGCCAGTAGTCCTCCTATACGGGACTCCTACAATGAGCAGTTCTTC
>NA|TRBV9|TRBJ2-1|NA
CASSVRGDEQFF
TGTGCCAGCAGCGTAAGGGGCGATGAGCAGTTCTTC
>TRBD2|TRBV19|TRBJ2-1|NA
CASSIHSGGSYNEQFF
TGTGCCAGTAGTATTCATTCGGGAGGCTCCTACAATGAGCAGTTCTTC
>NA|TRBV28|TRBJ2-3|once
CASSLDSGTTDTQYF
TGTGCCAGCAGTTTGGACAGCGGGACCACAGATACGCAGTATTTT
>NA|TRBV6-6|TRBJ1-5|NA
CASSPEEHQPQHF
TGTGCCAGCAGCCCCGAGGAGCATCAGCCCCAGCATTTT